These T cell receptor beta chains were read from a single sample in a study of blood T cells in healthy people across ages. TCRdb recomputed calls from the 5' RACE reads with MiXCR, one row per CDR3 protein. The sample lists about 1.4 million distinct CDR3 sequences; approximately 59% were seen once. The sample consisted of blood. These receptors were taken from a man aged 18 to 35 in good health. The CDR3 runs from the conserved cysteine through the conserved F or W. A D gene is named only where the DNA matches it firmly. The size of a clone is reported for some rows only, either as once, few or many, or as a class for expanded clones.

TRBV7-9	TRBJ2-7	NA	NA	CASSPFWGTPFSYEQYF	TGTGCCAGCAGTCCATTTTGGGGCACACCATTCTCCTACGAGCAGTACTTC
TRBV2	TRBJ2-3	TRBD2	NA	CASSRAGGLTDTQYF	TGTGCCAGCAGTCGAGCGGGAGGATTAACAGATACGCAGTATTTT
TRBV20-1	TRBJ2-3	TRBD2	NA	CGAFRSGGADTQYF	TGCGGTGCATTCCGTAGCGGGGGCGCAGATACGCAGTATTTT
TRBV6-1	TRBJ2-1	NA	NA	CASRGSVRVAEQFF	TGTGCCAGCAGGGGGAGTGTGAGAGTCGCTGAGCAGTTCTTC
TRBV12-3/TRBV12-4	TRBJ1-1	NA	NA	CASSLRADTEAFF	TGTGCCAGCAGTTTGAGGGCTGACACTGAAGCTTTCTTT
TRBV27	TRBJ2-3	TRBD2	NA	CASSLSLAGALTDTQDF	TGTGCCAGCAGTTTAAGCCTAGCGGGAGCGCTCACAGATACGCAGGATTTT
TRBV6-1	TRBJ1-4	NA	NA	CASSSFERGREKLFF	TGTGCCAGCAGCAGCTTCGAGAGGGGCCGGGAAAAACTGTTTTTT
TRBV12-3/TRBV12-4	TRBJ2-7	NA	few	CASGTKLEQYF	TGTGCCAGCGGGACGAAGCTCGAGCAGTACTTC
TRBV4-1	TRBJ2-7	NA	few	CASSQDTGPEQYF	TGCGCCAGCAGCCAAGATACAGGGCCCGAGCAGTACTTC
TRBV4-1	TRBJ2-7	TRBD1	few	CASRSETGAYEQYF	TGCGCCAGCAGAAGCGAGACAGGGGCCTACGAGCAGTACTTC
TRBV6-7	TRBJ2-7	NA	NA	CASSLCRAGKTYEQYF	TGTGCCAGCAGTCTGTGTCGGGCAGGGAAGACCTACGAGCAGTACTTC
TRBV4-1	TRBJ2-1	TRBD2	NA	CASSQVLAGDKLSYNGQFF	TGCGCCAGCAGCCAAGTACTAGCGGGGGACAAACTCTCCTACAATGGGCAGTTCTTC
TRBV4-3	TRBJ2-7	TRBD2	few	CASSQGGLAGPKDEQYF	TGCGCCAGCAGCCAAGGAGGGCTAGCGGGGCCTAAGGACGAGCAGTACTTC
TRBV20-1	TRBJ2-3	NA	NA	CSGGKEGPDTQYF	TGCAGTGGTGGTAAGGAGGGCCCAGATACGCAGTATTTT
TRBV6-5	TRBJ2-6	NA	NA	CASSYSIFGSGANVLTF	TGTGCCAGCAGTTACTCGATTTTCGGCTCTGGGGCCAACGTCCTGACTTTC
TRBV27	TRBJ2-1	NA	NA	CASSLLSGGVYNEQFF	TGTGCCAGCAGTTTATTGTCCGGGGGAGTCTACAATGAGCAGTTCTTC
TRBV4-1	TRBJ1-2	NA	NA	CASSQDPFSNYGYTF	TGCGCCAGCAGCCAAGACCCGTTTTCTAACTATGGCTACACCTTC
TRBV20-1	TRBJ2-2	NA	few	CSANSLDTGELFF	TGCAGTGCGAACTCACTTGACACCGGGGAGCTGTTTTTT
TRBV6-5	TRBJ2-6	NA	few	CASSYSGRGSSGANVLTF	TGTGCCAGCAGTTACTCTGGTAGGGGTAGCTCTGGGGCCAACGTCCTGACTTTC
TRBV3-1	TRBJ1-2	TRBD1	NA	CASSRTTGSAGYTF	TGTGCCAGCAGCCGAACGACAGGGTCGGCTGGCTACACCTTC
TRBV6-6	TRBJ1-2	NA	NA	CASSYEGSSYGYTF	TGTGCCAGCAGTTACGAGGGCAGTAGCTATGGCTACACCTTC
TRBV5-1	TRBJ1-2	TRBD1	NA	CASSLDIQGQGGYTF	TGCGCCAGCAGCTTGGATATACAGGGGCAGGGAGGCTACACCTTC
TRBV28	TRBJ2-1	NA	NA	CASSRFYNEQFF	TGTGCCAGCAGTAGATTCTACAATGAGCAGTTCTTC
TRBV6-2/TRBV6-3	TRBJ2-7	TRBD2	NA	CASRRTSGHNEQYF	TGTGCCAGCAGGCGGACTAGCGGGCACAATGAGCAGTACTTC
TRBV7-2	TRBJ2-1	TRBD1	few	CASSYPGTVNEQFF	TGTGCCAGCAGCTATCCCGGGACAGTCAATGAGCAGTTCTTC
TRBV11-2	TRBJ2-5	NA	NA	CASSLEGMFETQYF	TGTGCCAGCAGCTTAGAAGGAATGTTCGAGACCCAGTACTTC
TRBV29-1	TRBJ1-3	NA	NA	CSVAVIPGNTIYF	TGCAGCGTTGCCGTCATTCCAGGAAACACCATATATTTT
TRBV7-2	TRBJ2-5	NA	NA	CASSLVGGGFGETQYF	TGTGCCAGCAGCTTAGTTGGAGGGGGCTTTGGGGAGACCCAGTACTTC
TRBV15	TRBJ2-5	NA	NA	CATSREVGHIRETQYF	TGTGCCACCAGCAGAGAAGTAGGCCACATCCGGGAGACCCAGTACTTC
TRBV6-1	TRBJ2-7	NA	few	CASSEMANYEQYF	TGTGCCAGCAGTGAAATGGCTAACTACGAGCAGTACTTC
TRBV5-5	TRBJ2-1	TRBD2	NA	CASSLWGLAGVSSYNEQFF	TGTGCCAGCAGCTTGTGGGGACTAGCGGGAGTTAGCTCCTACAATGAGCAGTTCTTC
TRBV6-2/TRBV6-3	TRBJ2-5	TRBD2	NA	CASRTSGGAGETQYF	TGTGCCAGCAGGACTTCCGGGGGGGCTGGAGAGACCCAGTACTTC
TRBV7-9	TRBJ2-3	NA	few	CASSLPQGQGTDTQYF	TGTGCCAGCAGCTTACCTCAGGGGCAGGGCACAGATACGCAGTATTTT